The 3 T cell receptor beta chains presented below share a single source sample, sequenced in a study of beta chain features in type 1 diabetes. Expressed TCRB transcripts were sequenced, since all the RNA that had been isolated was reverse transcribed. This table comes from immunoSEQ multiplex PCR, and its TCRdb copy is limited to in-frame clones, with some not included. The sample has just over 450,000 clones, approximately 30% seen once. Source material: naive CD4+ T cells from blood. These receptor sequences come from a man younger than 30 in good health.

This chain uses TRBV28 with TRBJ2-7; D is possibly TRBD1 (6 bases). Germline CDR1 reads MDHEN; CDR2 reads SYDVKM. The V and J ends lost 6 bases and 0 bases respectively, with 21 bases between them. The CDR3 extends over 17 amino acids. The CDR3 bases are TGTGCCAGCAGCCTCCCCGAGTGGGGGCCGAGCTCCTACGAGCAGTACTTC. This sequence encodes CASSLPEWGPSSYEQYF.

This chain uses TRBV9 with TRBJ2-7; 9 nucleotides align to TRBD1. CDR1 is SGDLS, CDR2 YYNGEE, per germline. The J segment lost 3 bases and the V segment lost 7 bases, leaving 8 bases of the junction unmatched. CDR3 length: 14 amino acids. In DNA form, the CDR3 reads TGTGCCAGCTCCCCGGGACAGGGTAACTACGAGCAGTACTTC. Its translation: CASSPGQGNYEQYF.

This chain uses TRBV6-6 with TRBJ1-2; D is uncertain. This CDR3 is 13 amino acids long. Germline V gene sequence: CDR1 MNHNY, CDR2 SVGAGI (reference sequence). V dropped 5 bases and J dropped 3 bases, with 10 bases sitting between them. The CDR3 loop reads CASSIDGDYGYTF. The DNA for the CDR3 is TGTGCCAGCAGTATTGACGGGGACTATGGCTACACCTTC.